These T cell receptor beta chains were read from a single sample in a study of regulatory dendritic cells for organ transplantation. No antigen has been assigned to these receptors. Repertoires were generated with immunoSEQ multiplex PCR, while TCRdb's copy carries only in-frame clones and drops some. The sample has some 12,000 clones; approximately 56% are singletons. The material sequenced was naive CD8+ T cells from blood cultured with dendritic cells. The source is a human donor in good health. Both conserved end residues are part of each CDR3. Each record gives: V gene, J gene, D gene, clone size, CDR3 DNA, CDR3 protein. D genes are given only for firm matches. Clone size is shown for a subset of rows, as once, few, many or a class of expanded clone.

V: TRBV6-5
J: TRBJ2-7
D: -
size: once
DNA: TGTGCCAGCAGTTACTCCGAACAGTACGAGCAGTACTTC
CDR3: CASSYSEQYEQYF

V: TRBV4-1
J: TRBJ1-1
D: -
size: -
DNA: TGCGCCAGCAGCCAGAGGGATCTCACTGAAGCTTTCTTT
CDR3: CASSQRDLTEAFF

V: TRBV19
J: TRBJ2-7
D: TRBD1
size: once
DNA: TGTGCCAGCTCCGGGACAGGGAGGGGGGAGCAGTACTTC
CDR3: CASSGTGRGEQYF

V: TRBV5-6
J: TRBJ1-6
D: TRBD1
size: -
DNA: TGTGCCAGCAGCTCCGGGACAGGGGTTCGGCCCCTCCACTTT
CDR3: CASSSGTGVRPLHF

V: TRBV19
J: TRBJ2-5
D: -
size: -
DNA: TGTGCCAGTAGTCCTCAGGCAGGCCGTGAAGAGACCCAGTACTTC
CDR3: CASSPQAGREETQYF

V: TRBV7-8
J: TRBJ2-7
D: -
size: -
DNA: TGTGCCAGCAGCTTAGCCCCTCTCCGGGAATACGAGCAGTACTTC
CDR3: CASSLAPLREYEQYF

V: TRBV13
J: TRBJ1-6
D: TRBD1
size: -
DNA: TGTGCCAGCAGCTTGAGACAGGGTTATAATTCACCCCTCCACTTT
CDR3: CASSLRQGYNSPLHF

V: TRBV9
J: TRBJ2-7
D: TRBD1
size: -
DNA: TGTGCCAGCAGCGTTACCGGGACAGGGGACAACGAGCAGTACTTC
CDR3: CASSVTGTGDNEQYF

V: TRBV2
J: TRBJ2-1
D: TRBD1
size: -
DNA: TGTGCCAGCAGTGATTCAGGGGGCGATGAGCAGTTCTTC
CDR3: CASSDSGGDEQFF

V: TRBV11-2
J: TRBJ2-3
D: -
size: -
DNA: TGTGCCAGCAGCTCCGGGACAAGGTTCACAGATACGCAGTATTTT
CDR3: CASSSGTRFTDTQYF

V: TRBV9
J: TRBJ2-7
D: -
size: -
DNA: TGTGCCAGCAGCGGGGGGGGCAGGGCCTACGAGCAGTACTTC
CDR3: CASSGGGRAYEQYF

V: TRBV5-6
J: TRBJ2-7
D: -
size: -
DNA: TGTGCCAGCAGCTTTATCAGGGCCAACGAGCAGTACTTC
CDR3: CASSFIRANEQYF

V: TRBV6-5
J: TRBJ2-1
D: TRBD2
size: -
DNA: TGTGCCAGCAGTTACGGGCGGGGGAACAATGAGCAGTTCTTC
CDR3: CASSYGRGNNEQFF

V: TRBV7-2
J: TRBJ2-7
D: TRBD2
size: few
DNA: TGTGCCAGCAGCTCGGGAGGTTTCGTAGACGAGCAGTACTTC
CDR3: CASSSGGFVDEQYF

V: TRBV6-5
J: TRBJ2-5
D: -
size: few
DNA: TGTGCCAGCAGTTACTCCACCGCCCCACTGTACTTC
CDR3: CASSYSTAPLYF

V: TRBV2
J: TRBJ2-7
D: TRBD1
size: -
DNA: TGTGCCAGCACAGGGGGCTACGAGCAGTACTTC
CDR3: CASTGGYEQYF

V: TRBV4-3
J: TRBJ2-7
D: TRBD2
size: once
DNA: TGCGCCAGCAGCCAAAATCACGGGGGGTCCTACGAGCAGTACTTC
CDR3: CASSQNHGGSYEQYF

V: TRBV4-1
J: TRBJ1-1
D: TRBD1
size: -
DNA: TGCGCCAGCAGCCGGCCGAGGGACAGCTCGAACACTGAAGCTTTCTTT
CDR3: CASSRPRDSSNTEAFF

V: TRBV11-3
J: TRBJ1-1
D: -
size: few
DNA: TGTGCCAGCAGCTTAGTGGAGGTAGGCGTGGTGGCTTTCTTT
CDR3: CASSLVEVGVVAFF

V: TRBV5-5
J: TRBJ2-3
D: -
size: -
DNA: TGTGCCAGCAGCTTGGGGCAACTTGGACGGACTGGGACAGATACGCAGTATTTT
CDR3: CASSLGQLGRTGTDTQYF

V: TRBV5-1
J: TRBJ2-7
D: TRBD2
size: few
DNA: TGCGCCAGCAGCTCGACGGGGGGTTCGGTCCGCGAGCAGTACTTC
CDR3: CASSSTGGSVREQYF

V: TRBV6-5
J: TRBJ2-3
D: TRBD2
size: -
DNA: TGTGCCAGCAGTTACTCCGGGGGGGCGGATACGCAGTATTTT
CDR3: CASSYSGGADTQYF

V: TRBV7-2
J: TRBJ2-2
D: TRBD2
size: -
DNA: TGTGCCAGCAGCTTAGAACTCGTACTAGCGGGGAGTAATGGGGAGCTGTTTTTT
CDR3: CASSLELVLAGSNGELFF

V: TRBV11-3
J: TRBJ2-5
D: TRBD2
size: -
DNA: TGTGCCAGCAGCTTATACTCTAGCGGGGGGCAAGAGACCCAGTACTTC
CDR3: CASSLYSSGGQETQYF

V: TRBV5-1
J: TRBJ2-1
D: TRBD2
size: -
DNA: TGCGCCAGCAGCTTGCAGGTGTCGGGGGGTAGCGAACAGTTCTTC
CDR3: CASSLQVSGGSEQFF

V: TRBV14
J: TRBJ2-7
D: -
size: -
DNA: TGTGCCAGCAGCCCACGACTAGAGTTGTACGAGCAGTACTTC
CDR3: CASSPRLELYEQYF

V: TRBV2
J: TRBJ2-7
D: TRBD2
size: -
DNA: TGTGCCAGCAGTATCCGGACTAGGTACGACGAGCAGTACTTC
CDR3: CASSIRTRYDEQYF

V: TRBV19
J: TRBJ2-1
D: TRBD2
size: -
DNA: TGTGCCAGTAGCGAACTAGGGAGGGGAATCTACAATGAGCAGTTCTTC
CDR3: CASSELGRGIYNEQFF

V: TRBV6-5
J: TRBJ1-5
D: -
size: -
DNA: TGTGCCAGCAGTCCAGGGTTCAGGCAGCCCCAGCATTTT
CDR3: CASSPGFRQPQHF

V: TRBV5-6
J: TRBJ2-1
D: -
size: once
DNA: TGTGCCAGCAGCTTGGGGCGGTCTGTGAGTTCGCAGTTCTTC
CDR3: CASSLGRSVSSQFF

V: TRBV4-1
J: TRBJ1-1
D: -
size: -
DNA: TGCGCCAGCAGCCAAGGTCTGGGCAGTCTCAACACTGAAGCTTTCTTT
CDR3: CASSQGLGSLNTEAFF

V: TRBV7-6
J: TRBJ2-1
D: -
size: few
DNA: TGTGCCAGCAGCTCCGGCGGACTAACTAACAATGAGCAGTTCTTC
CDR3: CASSSGGLTNNEQFF

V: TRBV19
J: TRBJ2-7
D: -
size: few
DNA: TGTGCCAGTAGTGAGGAAATAAGCTCCTACGAGCAGTACTTC
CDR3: CASSEEISSYEQYF

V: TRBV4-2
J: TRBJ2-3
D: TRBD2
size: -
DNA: TGTGCCAGCAGGGCCCTAGCGGGGGGCGGGGATACGCAGTATTTT
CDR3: CASRALAGGGDTQYF

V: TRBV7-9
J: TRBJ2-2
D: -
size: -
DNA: TGTGCCAGCAGCCCACGGACAGTGGCGAACACCGGGGAGCTGTTTTTT
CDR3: CASSPRTVANTGELFF

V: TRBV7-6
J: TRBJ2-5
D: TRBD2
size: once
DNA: TGTGCCAGCAGCTCAAACCCTTCAAGCGGGGCCTCCCAAGAGACCCAGTACTTC
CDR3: CASSSNPSSGASQETQYF

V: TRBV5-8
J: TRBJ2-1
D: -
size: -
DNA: TGTGCCAGCAGCTCCTCAGGGCGTGAGCAGTTCTTC
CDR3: CASSSSGREQFF

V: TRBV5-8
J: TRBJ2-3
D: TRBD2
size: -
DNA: TGTGCCAGCAGCTCCCTGGCGGGGGGGAGCACAGATACGCAGTATTTT
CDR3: CASSSLAGGSTDTQYF

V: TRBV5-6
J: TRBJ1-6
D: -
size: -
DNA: TGTGCCAGCAGCTTGGCCGGGGAGTCCTACACCTATAATTCACCCCTCCACTTT
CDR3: CASSLAGESYTYNSPLHF

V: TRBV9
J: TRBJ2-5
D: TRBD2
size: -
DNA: TGTGCCAGCAGCGTAGGACTAGCGGGGGAAGCAGAGACCCAGTACTTC
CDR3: CASSVGLAGEAETQYF

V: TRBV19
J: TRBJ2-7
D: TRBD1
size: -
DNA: TGTGCCAGTAGCACAGCGACAGGGGAATACGAGCAGTACTTC
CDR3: CASSTATGEYEQYF

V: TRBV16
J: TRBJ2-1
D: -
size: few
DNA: TGTGCCAGCAGCCCGCTTGGGGAGGAGCAGTTCTTC
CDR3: CASSPLGEEQFF

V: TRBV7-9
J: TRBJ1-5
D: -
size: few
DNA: TGTGCCAGCAGCTCAGTGGAGCAGCCCCAGCATTTT
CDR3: CASSSVEQPQHF

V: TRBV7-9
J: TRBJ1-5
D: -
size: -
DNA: TGTGCCAGCAGCTTAGGAGGGATCGATCAGCCCCAGCATTTT
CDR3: CASSLGGIDQPQHF

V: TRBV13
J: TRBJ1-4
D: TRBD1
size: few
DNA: TGTGCCAGCAGCTTAGGACAGGGGGGGACGACTAATGAAAAACTGTTTTTT
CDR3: CASSLGQGGTTNEKLFF

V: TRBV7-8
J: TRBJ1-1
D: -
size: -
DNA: TGTGCCAGCAGCTTAGCACAGATGAACACTGAAGCTTTCTTT
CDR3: CASSLAQMNTEAFF

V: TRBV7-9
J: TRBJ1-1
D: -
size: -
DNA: TGTGCCAGCACCACGGACAGTAACATGAACACTGAAGCTTTCTTT
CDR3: CASTTDSNMNTEAFF

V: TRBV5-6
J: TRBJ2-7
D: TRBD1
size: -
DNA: TGTGCCAGCAGCTTGGAGACCGGGACAGGGGCCTCCTACGAGCAGTACTTC
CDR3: CASSLETGTGASYEQYF

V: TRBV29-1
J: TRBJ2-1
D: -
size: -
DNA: TGCAGCGTTGTAGGGAGTTTCTACAATGAGCAGTTCTTC
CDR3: CSVVGSFYNEQFF